This T cell receptor (beta chain) was retrieved from a study of T-cell reconstitution after alpha-beta-depleted transplantation in children. Construction of the TCRbeta library involved unique molecular identifiers. TCRdb called the PCR reads again in MiXCR, with one record for every CDR3 protein. Of around 250,000 distinct CDR3 sequences listed, roughly 24% are singletons. Note on this clonotype: Antigen unknown.

Regarding the study as a whole: T-cell numbers and diversity one year post-transplant derived largely from freshly generated T cells. Several hundred expanded graft clones reportedly gave rise to the alpha-beta T cells present about two months after transplant. After transplant, high TCRbeta diversity at day 60 in some patients arose from surviving recipient T cells and thymic progenitors.

Germline CDR1 SQVTM, CDR2 ANQGSEA. The CDR3 length is 17 residues. Trimming took 0 bases from V and 3 from J; bases not matched to a gene: 13. The chain carries TRBV29-1 and TRBJ2-5, with 7 bases lining up with TRBD1. This TCR came from a girl aged 2 to 10 with Fanconi anemia, due to receive a stem cell transplant. Sequenced here: PBMCs, sampled before TCRalphabeta/CD19-depleted stem cell transplant. CDR3 DNA: TGCAGCGTTGAAGATGTCCCGACAGGGAGTGAGGAAGAGACCCAGTACTTC. Residues: CSVEDVPTGSEEETQYF.